The 2 T cell receptor beta chains reported below all come from one sample, sequenced in a study of cytomegalovirus exposure and HLA in healthy donors. PCR primers comprised 60 Vbeta and 13 Jbeta primers. The assay was immunoSEQ multiplex PCR, and TCRdb's table has in-frame clones only and misses some. The sample yields about 150,000 clones, under 90% seen once. Sequences were obtained from PBMCs. These receptors came from a man aged 25 to 40 in good health and CMV-seropositive.

This chain links TRBV5-4 with TRBJ2-1; D is possibly TRBD2 (6 bases). Trimming shortened V by 0 bases and J by 5 bases, and 12 bases separated the two germline ends. There are 15 residues in the CDR3. The germline V gene encodes CDR1 SGHNT and CDR2 YYREEE (reference sequence). The CDR3 region is CASSLERGLDNEQFF. The CDR3 DNA is TGTGCCAGCAGCTTGGAACGGGGGTTGGACAATGAGCAGTTCTTC.

V gene TRBV6-1 combines with J gene TRBJ2-7; TRBD2 is a possible D gene (5 bases). Germline assignment: CDR1 MNHNS and CDR2 SASEGT. Trimming took 0 bases from V and 2 from J, leaving 11 bases between them. The CDR3 covers 15 residues. This chain's CDR3 is CASSEARGRTYEQYF. The CDR3 DNA is TGTGCCAGCAGTGAAGCGCGAGGGAGAACCTACGAGCAGTACTTC.